These T cell receptor beta chains were read from a single sample in a study of shared clonotypes between healthy human individuals. Here immunoSEQ multiplex PCR was the method, and the copy in TCRdb shows in-frame clones only, minus some. The data show about 2.4 million clones, roughly 93% seen once. Sequencing was performed on naive CD4+ T cells from PBMCs. The source is a man aged 18 to 29 in good health. Some clones in this sample may be carry-over from other donors' samples. CDR3s include the opening cysteine and the closing phenylalanine or tryptophan. The D gene is left open where the match is weak. Expanded clones get a size class; other rows say once, few or many, or leave the size out.

>.|TRBV28|TRBD2|TRBJ2-2
CASSLAGGSTGELFF
TGTGCCAGCAGTTTGGCGGGAGGGAGCACCGGGGAGCTGTTTTTT
>.|TRBV10-3|.|TRBJ2-3
CAIRSRGDVDTQYF
TGTGCCATCAGGTCCCGGGGAGATGTAGATACGCAGTATTTT
>.|TRBV7-8|.|TRBJ1-1
CASSLVGGLNTEAFF
TGTGCCAGCAGCTTAGTCGGGGGCCTGAACACTGAAGCTTTCTTT
>.|TRBV21-1|.|TRBJ2-7
CASSNREGLAGGEQYF
TGTGCCAGCAGCAACCGAGAAGGACTAGCGGGAGGCGAGCAGTACTTC
>.|TRBV5-1|.|TRBJ2-5
CASSLDGRAGQETQYF
TGCGCCAGCAGCTTGGACGGGCGGGCAGGTCAAGAGACCCAGTACTTC
>.|TRBV19|.|TRBJ1-2
CASSSGQNYGYTF
TGTGCCAGTAGCAGCGGACAGAACTATGGCTACACCTTC
>.|TRBV28|.|TRBJ1-2
CASQLGGYGYTF
TGTGCCAGTCAATTAGGGGGCTATGGCTACACCTTC
>.|TRBV30|TRBD1|TRBJ1-6
CAWSVLGDRGSPLHF
TGTGCCTGGAGTGTACTTGGGGACAGGGGTTCACCCCTCCACTTT
>.|TRBV14|.|TRBJ2-4
CASSANTLNIQYF
TGTGCCAGCAGCGCAAATACACTAAACATTCAGTACTTC
>.|TRBV6-1|.|TRBJ2-7
CASSRLSYEQYF
TGTGCCAGTTCGCGGCTCTCCTACGAGCAGTACTTC
>.|TRBV28|.|TRBJ1-4
CASSLSRVATNEKLFF
TGTGCCAGCAGTTTATCGCGGGTTGCGACTAATGAAAAACTGTTTTTT
>once|TRBV5-1|TRBD2|TRBJ2-1
CASSSLAGTYNEQFF
TGCGCCAGCAGCTCTCTAGCGGGTACCTACAATGAGCAGTTCTTC
>.|TRBV10-3|.|TRBJ2-1
CATSQGIESYNEQFF
TGTGCCACCTCCCAAGGGATTGAATCCTACAATGAGCAGTTCTTC
>.|TRBV5-1|.|TRBJ2-1
CASSRGRTGHNEQFF
TGCGCCAGCAGCCGAGGACGGACTGGCCACAATGAGCAGTTCTTC
>.|TRBV7-2|.|TRBJ2-5
CASSLFQGETQYF
TGTGCCAGCAGCTTATTTCAGGGAGAGACCCAGTACTTC
>.|TRBV18|TRBD2|TRBJ2-2
CASSPGLAGVTGELFF
TGTGCCAGCTCACCAGGACTAGCGGGAGTTACAGGGGAGCTGTTTTTT
>.|TRBV6-1|TRBD1|TRBJ2-5
CASTSGTGEGETQYF
TGTGCCAGCACCTCCGGGACAGGGGAGGGGGAGACCCAGTACTTC
>.|TRBV30|.|TRBJ2-7
CAWRGNRVRIYEQYF
TGTGCCTGGAGGGGGAACAGGGTCAGGATCTACGAGCAGTACTTC
>once|TRBV19|TRBD2|TRBJ2-5
CASSPGRGGETQYF
TGTGCCAGTAGTCCCGGACGGGGGGGAGAGACCCAGTACTTC
>.|TRBV2|.|TRBJ2-5
CASTSRVLWEQYF
TGTGCCAGCACCTCAAGGGTCCTGTGGGAGCAGTACTTC
>.|TRBV30|TRBD1|TRBJ2-3
CAWGPGQGPDTQYF
TGTGCCTGGGGACCGGGACAGGGGCCGGATACGCAGTATTTT
>.|TRBV7-9|.|TRBJ1-1
CASSSLTEAFF
TGTGCCAGCAGCAGTCTCACTGAAGCTTTCTTT
>few|TRBV2|.|TRBJ1-1
CASSQIRAEAFF
TGTGCCAGCAGTCAGATACGGGCTGAAGCTTTCTTT
>once|TRBV30|.|TRBJ2-3
CAWTDWGDTDTQYF
TGTGCCTGGACCGACTGGGGGGACACAGATACGCAGTATTTT
>.|TRBV5-1|.|TRBJ2-2
CASSLGGAVTGELFF
TGCGCCAGCTCATTAGGGGGTGCCGTCACCGGGGAGCTGTTTTTT
>few|TRBV9|.|TRBJ2-3
CASSVGGADTQYF
TGTGCCAGCAGCGTAGGCGGGGCAGATACGCAGTATTTT
>.|TRBV27|.|TRBJ2-5
CASSLATSVRQYF
TGTGCCAGCAGTTTAGCCACCTCGGTGCGGCAGTACTTC
>.|TRBV4-3|.|TRBJ2-1
CASSRRTNEIGPRHNEQFF
TGCGCCAGCAGCCGACGGACTAACGAAATAGGTCCCCGTCACAATGAGCAGTTCTTC
>few|TRBV2|TRBD1|TRBJ1-5
CASSGQGPYQPQHF
TGTGCCAGCAGTGGACAGGGGCCCTATCAGCCCCAGCATTTT
>.|TRBV6-7|.|TRBJ2-5
CASSNQDQETQYF
TGTGCCAGCAGCAACCAGGACCAAGAGACCCAGTACTTC
>.|TRBV5-1|.|TRBJ2-5
CASSASTGETQYF
TGCGCCAGCAGTGCGAGCACAGGAGAGACCCAGTACTTC
>.|TRBV6-1|.|TRBJ2-5
CASSEEGMGRETQYF
TGTGCCAGCAGTGAAGAGGGAATGGGGAGGGAGACCCAGTACTTC
>.|TRBV28|TRBD2|TRBJ2-7
CATQRGYEQYF
TGTGCCACCCAGCGGGGCTACGAGCAGTACTTC
>.|TRBV5-6|.|TRBJ2-5
CASSFGPLETQYF
TGTGCCAGCAGCTTCGGACCATTAGAGACCCAGTACTTC
>.|TRBV15|TRBD1|TRBJ2-2
CATSRPGQGVGTGELFF
TGTGCCACCAGCAGACCGGGACAGGGAGTAGGTACCGGGGAGCTGTTTTTT
>.|TRBV6-5|.|TRBJ2-1
CASSYWDQIHNEQFF
TGTGCCAGCAGTTACTGGGATCAGATCCACAATGAGCAGTTCTTC
>once|TRBV6-4|TRBD1|TRBJ2-7
CASSEGQGDEQYF
TGTGCCAGCAGTGAGGGCCAGGGGGACGAGCAGTACTTC
>.|TRBV29-1|.|TRBJ2-3
CSVDSLSSSPDTQYF
TGCAGCGTTGATTCACTTTCCAGCTCACCAGATACGCAGTATTTT
>.|TRBV10-1|TRBD2|TRBJ2-1
CASSSGLAGVHEQFF
TGCGCCAGCAGTTCGGGACTAGCGGGAGTGCATGAGCAGTTCTTC
>once|TRBV5-1|.|TRBJ2-3
CASSLTGFTDTQYF
TGCGCCAGCAGCTTGACAGGGTTCACAGATACGCAGTATTTT